This TCR beta chain appears in the sequencing data of a study of blood T cell repertoires in COVID-19. Study details: COVID-19 samples, acute and convalescent, were from the United States, Italy and Spain. PBMCs, B-cell-depleted T cells, or T cells were the source of the cDNA or gDNA that made up the material.

Per the germline V gene, CDR1 is SGHNT and CDR2 is YYREEE (reference sequence). The CDR3 contains 15 residues. J gave up 6 bases and V 4 bases, and 3 bases lay outside the gene matches. Study processing details: Estimation of nucleated cell counts relied on the amplification of reference gene primers. The repertoire was sequenced with immunoSEQ multiplex PCR; TCRdb's copy has only in-frame clones and lacks some. The V and J calls and clone size were taken over from that table, and D and trimming were inferred from the DNA. The repertoire holds some 30,000 clones, with approximately 92% as singletons.

The source of this sequence is a man at least 80 years old with acute or convalescent COVID-19. V usage is TRBV5-4 and J usage is TRBJ2-1, with TRBD2 matching over 14 bases. The sequenced sample consisted of peripheral blood. CDR3 residues: CASSPGLAGVNEQFF. The CDR3 region has the DNA TGTGCCAGCAGCCCGGGACTAGCGGGAGTCAATGAGCAGTTCTTC. The whole variable domain, remainder taken from reference TRBV5-4 and TRBJ2-1, is ETGVTQSPTHLIKTRGQQVTLRCSSQSGHNTVSWYQQALGQGPQFIFQYYREEENGRGNFPPRFSGLQFPNYSSELNVNALELDDSALYLCASSPGLAGVNEQFFGPGTRLTVL.